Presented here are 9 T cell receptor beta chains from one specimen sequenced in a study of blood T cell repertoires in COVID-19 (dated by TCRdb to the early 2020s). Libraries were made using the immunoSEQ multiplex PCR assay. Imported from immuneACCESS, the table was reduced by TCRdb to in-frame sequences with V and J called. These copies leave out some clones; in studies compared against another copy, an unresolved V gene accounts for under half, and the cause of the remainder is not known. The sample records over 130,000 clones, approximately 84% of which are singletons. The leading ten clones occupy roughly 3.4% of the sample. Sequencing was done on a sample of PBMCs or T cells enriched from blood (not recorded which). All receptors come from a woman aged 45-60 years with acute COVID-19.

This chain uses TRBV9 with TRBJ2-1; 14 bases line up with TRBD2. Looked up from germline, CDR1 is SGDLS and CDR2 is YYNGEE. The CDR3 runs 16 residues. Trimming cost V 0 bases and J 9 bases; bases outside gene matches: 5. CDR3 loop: CASSVVPGLAGVEQFF. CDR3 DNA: TGTGCCAGCAGCGTAGTCCCGGGACTAGCGGGAGTTGAGCAGTTCTTC. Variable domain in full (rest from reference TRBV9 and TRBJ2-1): DSGVTQTPKHLITATGQRVTLRCSPRSGDLSVYWYQQSLDQGLQFLIQYYNGEERAKGNILERFSAQQFPDLHSELNLSSLELGDSALYFCASSVVPGLAGVEQFFGPGTRLTVL.

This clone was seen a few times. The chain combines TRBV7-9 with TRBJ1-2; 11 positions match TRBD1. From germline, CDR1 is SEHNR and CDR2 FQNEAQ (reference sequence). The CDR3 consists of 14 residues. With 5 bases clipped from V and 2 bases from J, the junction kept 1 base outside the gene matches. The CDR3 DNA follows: TGTGCCAGCAGCCGGACAGGGGGCAACTATGGCTACACCTTC. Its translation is CASSRTGGNYGYTF.

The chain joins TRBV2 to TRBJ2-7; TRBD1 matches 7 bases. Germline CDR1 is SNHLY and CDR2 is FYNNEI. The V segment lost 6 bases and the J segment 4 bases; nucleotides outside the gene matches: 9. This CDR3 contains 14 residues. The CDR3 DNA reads TGTGCCAGCAGGGGAACAGGGGTAGGATACGAGCAGTACTTC. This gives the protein CASRGTGVGYEQYF. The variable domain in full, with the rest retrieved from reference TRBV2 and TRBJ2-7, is EPEVTQTPSHQVTQMGQEVILRCVPISNHLYFYWYRQILGQKVEFLVSFYNNEISEKSEIFDDQFSVERPDGSNFTLKIRSTKLEDSAMYFCASRGTGVGYEQYFGPGTRLTVT.

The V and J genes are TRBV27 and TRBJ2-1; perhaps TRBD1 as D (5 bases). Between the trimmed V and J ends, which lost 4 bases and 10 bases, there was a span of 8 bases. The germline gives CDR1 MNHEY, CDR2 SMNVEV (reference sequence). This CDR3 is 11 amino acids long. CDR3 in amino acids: CASSSDIEQFF. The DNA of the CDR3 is TGTGCCAGCAGTTCGGACATCGAGCAGTTCTTC.

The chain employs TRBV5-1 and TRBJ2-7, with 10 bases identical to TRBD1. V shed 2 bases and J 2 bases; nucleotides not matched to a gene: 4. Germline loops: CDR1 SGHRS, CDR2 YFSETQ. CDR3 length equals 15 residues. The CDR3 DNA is TGCGCCAGCAGCTTTGGGACAGGGGCCCCCTACGAGCAGTACTTC. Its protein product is CASSFGTGAPYEQYF.

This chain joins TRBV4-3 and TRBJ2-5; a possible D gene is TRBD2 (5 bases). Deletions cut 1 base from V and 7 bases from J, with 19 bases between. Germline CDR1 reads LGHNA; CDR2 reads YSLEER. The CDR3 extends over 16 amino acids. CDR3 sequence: CASSQAWAPGSGTQYF. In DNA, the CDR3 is TGCGCCAGCAGCCAAGCTTGGGCCCCGGGGAGCGGGACCCAGTACTTC.

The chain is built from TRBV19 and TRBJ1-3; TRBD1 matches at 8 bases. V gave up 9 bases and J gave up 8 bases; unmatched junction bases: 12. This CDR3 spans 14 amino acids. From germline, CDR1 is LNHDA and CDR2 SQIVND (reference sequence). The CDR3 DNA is TGTGCCAGCCAGACCGGACAGGGTCGGTACACCATATATTTT. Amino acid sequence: CASQTGQGRYTIYF. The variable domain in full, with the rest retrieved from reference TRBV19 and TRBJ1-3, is DGGITQSPKYLFRKEGQNVTLSCEQNLNHDAMYWYRQDPGQGLRLIYYSQIVNDFQKGDIAEGYSVSREKKESFPLTVTSAQKNPTAFYLCASQTGQGRYTIYFGEGSWLTVV.

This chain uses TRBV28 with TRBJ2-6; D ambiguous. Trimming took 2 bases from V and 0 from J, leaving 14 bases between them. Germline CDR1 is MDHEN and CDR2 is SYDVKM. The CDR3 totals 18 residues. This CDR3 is CASSLRRISVSGANVLTF. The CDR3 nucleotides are TGTGCCAGCAGTTTACGGAGAATTTCGGTCTCTGGGGCCAACGTCCTGACTTTC.

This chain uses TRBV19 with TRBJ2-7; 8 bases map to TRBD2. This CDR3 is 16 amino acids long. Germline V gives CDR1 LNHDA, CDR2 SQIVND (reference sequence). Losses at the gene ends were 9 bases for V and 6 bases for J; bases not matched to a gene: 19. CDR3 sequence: CASCPRMVAGQCEQYF. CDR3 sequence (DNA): TGTGCCAGCTGCCCGAGGATGGTAGCGGGGCAATGCGAGCAGTACTTC.